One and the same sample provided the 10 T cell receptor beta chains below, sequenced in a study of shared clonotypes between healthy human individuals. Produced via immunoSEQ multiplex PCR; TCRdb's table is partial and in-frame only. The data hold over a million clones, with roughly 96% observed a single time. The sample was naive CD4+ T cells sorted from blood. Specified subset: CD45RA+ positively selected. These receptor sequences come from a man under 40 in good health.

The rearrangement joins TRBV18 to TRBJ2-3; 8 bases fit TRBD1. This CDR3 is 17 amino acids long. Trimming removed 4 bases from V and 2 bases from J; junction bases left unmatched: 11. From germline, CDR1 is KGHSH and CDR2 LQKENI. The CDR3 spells CASSHLPRQGNTDTQYF. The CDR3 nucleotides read TGTGCCAGCTCACATCTCCCGAGACAGGGGAACACAGATACGCAGTATTTT.

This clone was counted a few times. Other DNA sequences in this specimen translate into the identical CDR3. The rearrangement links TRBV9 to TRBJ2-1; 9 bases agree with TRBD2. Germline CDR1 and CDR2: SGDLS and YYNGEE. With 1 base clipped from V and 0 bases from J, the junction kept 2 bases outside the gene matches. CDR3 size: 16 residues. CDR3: CASSVLSGSSYNEQFF. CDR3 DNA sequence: TGTGCCAGCAGCGTACTTAGCGGGAGCTCCTACAATGAGCAGTTCTTC.

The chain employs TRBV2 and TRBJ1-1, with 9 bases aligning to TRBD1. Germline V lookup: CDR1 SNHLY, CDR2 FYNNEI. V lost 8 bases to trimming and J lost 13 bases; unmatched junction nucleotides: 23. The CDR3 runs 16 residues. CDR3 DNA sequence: TGTGCCAGCTCAAGGGCGGGCGGAACAGGGGGCGCGATGGTTTTCTTT. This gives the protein CASSRAGGTGGAMVFF. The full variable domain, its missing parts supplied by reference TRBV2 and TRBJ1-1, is EPEVTQTPSHQVTQMGQEVILRCVPISNHLYFYWYRQILGQKVEFLVSFYNNEISEKSEIFDDQFSVERPDGSNFTLKIRSTKLEDSAMYFCASSRAGGTGGAMVFFGQGTRLTVV.

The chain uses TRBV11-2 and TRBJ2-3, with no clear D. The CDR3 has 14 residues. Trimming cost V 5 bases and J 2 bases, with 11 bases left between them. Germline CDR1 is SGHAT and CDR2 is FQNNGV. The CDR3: CASSLFVNTDTQYF. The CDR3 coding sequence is TGTGCCAGCAGCCTATTTGTCAACACAGATACGCAGTATTTT. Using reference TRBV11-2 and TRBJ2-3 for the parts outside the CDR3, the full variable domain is EAGVAQSPRYKIIEKRQSVAFWCNPISGHATLYWYQQILGQGPKLLIQFQNNGVVDDSQLPKDRFSAERLKGVDSTLKIQPAKLEDSAVYLCASSLFVNTDTQYFGPGTRLTVL.

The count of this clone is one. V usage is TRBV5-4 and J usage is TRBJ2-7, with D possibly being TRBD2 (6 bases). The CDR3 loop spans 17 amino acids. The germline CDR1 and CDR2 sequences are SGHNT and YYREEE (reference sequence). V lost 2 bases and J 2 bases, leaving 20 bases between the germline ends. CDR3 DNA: TGTGCCAGCAGCTTTTTCCCGCGGGGCCGCTCCGCCTACGAGCAGTACTTC. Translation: CASSFFPRGRSAYEQYF.

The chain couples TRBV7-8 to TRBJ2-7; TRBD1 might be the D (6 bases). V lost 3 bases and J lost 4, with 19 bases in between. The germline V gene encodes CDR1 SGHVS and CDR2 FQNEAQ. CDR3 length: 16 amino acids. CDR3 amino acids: CASSFAGQPIVYEQYF. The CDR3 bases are TGTGCCAGCAGCTTCGCCGGACAGCCGATAGTATACGAGCAGTACTTC.

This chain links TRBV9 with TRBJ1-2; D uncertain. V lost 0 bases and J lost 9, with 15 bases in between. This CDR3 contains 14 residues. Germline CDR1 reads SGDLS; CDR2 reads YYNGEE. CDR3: CASSVDALKARYTF. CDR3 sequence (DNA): TGTGCCAGCAGCGTAGATGCGCTAAAAGCTCGCTACACCTTC.

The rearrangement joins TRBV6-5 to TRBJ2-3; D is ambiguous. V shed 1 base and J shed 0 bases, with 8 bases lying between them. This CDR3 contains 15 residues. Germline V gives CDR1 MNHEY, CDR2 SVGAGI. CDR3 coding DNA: TGTGCCAGCAGTTACTTTCCCCCAAGCACAGATACGCAGTATTTT. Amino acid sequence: CASSYFPPSTDTQYF.

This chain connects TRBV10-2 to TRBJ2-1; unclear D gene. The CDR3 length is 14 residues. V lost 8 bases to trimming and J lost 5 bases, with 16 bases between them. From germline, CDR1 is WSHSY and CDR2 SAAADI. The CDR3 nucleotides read TGCGCCAGCCTTTTCCCGGGTATGAACAATGAGCAGTTCTTC. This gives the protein CASLFPGMNNEQFF.

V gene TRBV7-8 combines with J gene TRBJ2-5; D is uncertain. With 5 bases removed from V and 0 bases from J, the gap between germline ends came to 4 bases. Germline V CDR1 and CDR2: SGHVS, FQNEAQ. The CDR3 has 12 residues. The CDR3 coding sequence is TGTGCCAGCAGCGGGTACCAAGAGACCCAGTACTTC. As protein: CASSGYQETQYF.